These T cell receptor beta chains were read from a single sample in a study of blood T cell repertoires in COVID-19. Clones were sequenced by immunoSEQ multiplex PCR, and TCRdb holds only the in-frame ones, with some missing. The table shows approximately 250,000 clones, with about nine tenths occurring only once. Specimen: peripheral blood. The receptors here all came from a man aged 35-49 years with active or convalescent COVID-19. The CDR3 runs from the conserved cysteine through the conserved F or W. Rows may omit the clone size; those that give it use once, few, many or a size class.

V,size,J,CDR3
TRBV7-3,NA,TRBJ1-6,CASSFLHSTYNSPLHF
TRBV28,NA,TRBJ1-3,CASGTGGVGGNTIYF
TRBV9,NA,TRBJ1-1,CASSTTGTGTEAFF
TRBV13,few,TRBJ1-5,CASSQQNRGVQQPQHF
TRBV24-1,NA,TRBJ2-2,CATLRSGGIAGELFF
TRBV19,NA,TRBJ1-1,CASSDPTGRKTEAFF
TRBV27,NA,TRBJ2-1,CASSGGTQGGNNEQFF
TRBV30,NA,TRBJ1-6,CAWSTGGTSPLHF
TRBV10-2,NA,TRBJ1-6,CATRGGYGSPLHF
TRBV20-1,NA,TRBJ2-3,CSASITGGIDTQYF
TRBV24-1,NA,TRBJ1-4,CATSDPTDGGNEKLFF
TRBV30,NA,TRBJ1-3,CAWKGAGGGSGNTIYF
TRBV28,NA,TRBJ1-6,CASSPPQSSSYNSPLHF
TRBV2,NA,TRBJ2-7,CASSTTYEQYF
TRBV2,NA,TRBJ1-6,CASLDRPGSPLHF
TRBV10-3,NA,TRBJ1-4,CAISESGLWEKLFF
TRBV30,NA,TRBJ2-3,CAWKEGPYTQYF
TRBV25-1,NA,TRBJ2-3,CASGAGRHTDTQYF
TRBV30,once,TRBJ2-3,CAWSRRERADTQYF
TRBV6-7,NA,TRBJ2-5,CAGPGGREDFQETQYF
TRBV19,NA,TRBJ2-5,CASSIDPTGLETQYF
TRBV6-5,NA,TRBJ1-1,CASTSLGSRRTEAFF
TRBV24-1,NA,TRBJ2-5,CATSEGQGETQYF
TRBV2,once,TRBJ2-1,CASSGRQGDLSEQFF
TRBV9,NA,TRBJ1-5,CASSVDGTGNQPQHF
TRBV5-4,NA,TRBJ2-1,CASSPGNEQFF
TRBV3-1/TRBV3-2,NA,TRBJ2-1,CASSQVGLTEQFF
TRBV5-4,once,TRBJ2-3,CASSWRGLQTDTQYF
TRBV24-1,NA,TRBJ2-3,CATSDSGGLRTDTQYF
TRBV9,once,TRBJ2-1,CASSVVRGLDDEQFF
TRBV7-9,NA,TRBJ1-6,CASSLALGVAPLHF
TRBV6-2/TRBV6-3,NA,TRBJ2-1,CASSYSPLSGIYNEQFF
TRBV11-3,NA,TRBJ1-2,CASSSREGGYTF
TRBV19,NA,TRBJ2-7,CASSSGRDTYEQYF
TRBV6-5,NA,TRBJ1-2,CASSTGSSGYTF
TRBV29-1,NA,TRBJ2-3,CSAIRGGADTQYF
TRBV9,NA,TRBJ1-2,CASSVGQGADYGYTF
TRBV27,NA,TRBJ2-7,CASSLSYQNYEQYF
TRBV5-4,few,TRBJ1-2,CASGSGTINYGYTF
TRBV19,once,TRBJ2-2,CASSIGTGGGTGELFF
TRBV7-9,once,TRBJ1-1,CASSLAAGNTEAFF
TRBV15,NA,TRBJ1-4,CATSTRTGWGEKLFF